The clone carrying this T cell receptor (beta chain) was seen just once. This record comes from a study of blood T cell repertoires in COVID-19. Germline V gene lookup returns CDR1 LNHDA and CDR2 SQIVND (reference sequence). This CDR3 has 16 residues. The ends lost 9 bases at V and 4 bases at J; junction bases unmatched: 14. Libraries were prepared by immunoSEQ multiplex PCR; TCRdb keeps only in-frame clonotypes and omits some of them. The top ten hold 2.5% to 3% of the sample, which has about 170,000 clones, 84% seen once. Seattle enrolled patients during active infection and tracked them longitudinally.

This rearrangement joins TRBV19 to TRBJ1-4; TRBD1 matches 7 bases. Source material: peripheral blood. The sequence derives from a woman aged 80 or older with COVID-19, enrolled during active disease. The CDR3 nucleotides are TGTGCCAGCCGCCACGCCCGGACAGGTTTTAATGAAAAACTGTTTTTT. It translates to CASRHARTGFNEKLFF.